The present T cell receptor beta chain was sequenced within a study of T cell responses to AZD1222 COVID-19 vaccine. Per germline, CDR1 MNHEY and CDR2 SMNVEV (reference sequence). This CDR3 region has 14 residues. V gave up 7 bases and J gave up 5 bases, with 15 bases separating them. This table comes from immunoSEQ multiplex PCR, and its TCRdb copy is limited to in-frame clones, with some not included. The top ten hold approximately 20% of the sample, which has 150,000 to 180,000 clones, more than 75% seen once. This clone was detected once. The sample was peripheral blood, taken on day 0 of AZD1222 vaccination. The TCR comes from an adult in good health. This chain uses TRBV27 with TRBJ1-5; D not resolved. The DNA for the CDR3 is TGTGCCAGCAATGGACGGGGAGTGGATCAGCCCCAGCATTTT. Its translation: CASNGRGVDQPQHF.